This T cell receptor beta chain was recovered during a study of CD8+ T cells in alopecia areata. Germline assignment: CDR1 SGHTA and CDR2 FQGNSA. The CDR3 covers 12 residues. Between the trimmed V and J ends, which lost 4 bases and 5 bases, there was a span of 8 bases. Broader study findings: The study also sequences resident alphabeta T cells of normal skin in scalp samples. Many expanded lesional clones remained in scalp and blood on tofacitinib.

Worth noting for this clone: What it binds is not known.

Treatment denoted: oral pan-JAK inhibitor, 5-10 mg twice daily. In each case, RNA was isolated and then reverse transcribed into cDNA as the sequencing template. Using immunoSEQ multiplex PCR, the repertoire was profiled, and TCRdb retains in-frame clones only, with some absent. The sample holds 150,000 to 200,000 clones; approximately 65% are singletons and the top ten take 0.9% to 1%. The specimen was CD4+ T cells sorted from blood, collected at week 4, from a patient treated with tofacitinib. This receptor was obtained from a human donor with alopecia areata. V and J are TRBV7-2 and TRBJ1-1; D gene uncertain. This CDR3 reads CASSSRRTEAFF. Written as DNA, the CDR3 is TGTGCCAGCAGCTCTAGACGGACTGAAGCTTTCTTT.